This record concerns one TCR beta chain sequence. No antigen is known for it. Per-nucleotide qualities are absent, and no much larger clonotype sits a single base away. The germline V gene (reference sequence) sets CDR1 to LNHDA and CDR2 to SQIVND. The CDR3 numbers 14 residues from cysteine through phenylalanine. Only the CDR3 DNA stays, 42 bases, in frame from base 1. Deletion took 1 base off V and 1 base off J, with a span of 6 bases between the germline ends. This sample was included in a study of tumor-infiltrating lymphocytes in glioblastoma multiforme (dated by TCRdb to 2015 to 2018). The study in broad terms: To test whether intratumoral genomic heterogeneity fosters TIL diversity, the study jointly examined somatic mutations, TIL diversity and immune response activity.

Results the study describes overall, beyond this receptor: Because T cells carry unequal numbers of TCR transcripts, RNA-based TCR sequencing may distort clone frequencies. The authors noted that sorting T cells into functional subsets, which was not done in the study, would be a future improvement. Only one glioblastoma patient was included in the TCR and somatic mutation analysis, limiting generalizability.

The AllPrep DNA/RNA mini kit was used to purify genomic DNA and total RNA at the same time from each of the 10 or so tumor samples. All RNA had OD 260/280 ratios above 1.9 and RNA integrity numbers above 6.5. A modified ARM-PCR protocol with multiple V-beta primers and a C-beta primer was used to build TCRB libraries from RNA via three nested multiplex PCR rounds. ProtoScript II Reverse Transcriptase and a C-beta primer were used to synthesize TCRB-specific cDNA from around 0.5 ug total RNA. The description of the TCRB libraries did not include any unique molecular identifiers. The third PCR added barcodes and adapters over 25 cycles with Deep VentR (exo-) polymerase, followed by gel purification of 250-500 bp bands. An Illumina HiSeq 2500 was used to sequence the TCRB libraries with 250 bp paired-end reads. From the authors' description of their analysis: The reads were cleaned with Trimmomatic, merged with FLASH and assigned V, D and J segments with MiGEC before being analyzed in VDJtools. The Shannon-Wiener diversity index, calculated using VDJtools, was used to quantify repertoire diversity. TCRdb redid the processing of the public reads, applying fastp at Q25 and MiXCR, and retained in-frame beta chains. One record per CDR3 amino acid sequence lists the most common genes and DNA. The V and J calls were not made by the authors but by TCRdb's processing. This sample holds around 30,000 distinct CDR3 sequences; approximately 60% were observed only once. Together, the top ten hold 33% of the sample.

Sequencing was performed on brain tumor tissue. This receptor was identified in a male donor with glioblastoma. Recombination joined TRBV19 with TRBJ2-3, with the D gene not confidently named. The DNA reads TGTGCCAGTAGTATAGTCGACGGCACAGATACGCAGTATTTT. Protein translation: CASSIVDGTDTQYF.